The sequence of this T cell receptor beta chain was determined in a study of identical twins (TCRdb year 2016). About the full investigation: To test whether fetal clonotypes persist, the study used deep sequencing on TCR alpha and beta repertoires from monozygotic twins, unrelated adults of various ages, and cord blood. To rule out contamination, replicate twin experiments were performed at different times with different library preparation protocols.

General study outcomes and caveats: The excess sharing between twins in beta out-of-frame sequences was weaker because fewer shared sequences reduced the signal-to-noise ratio. Compared with coincidental sharing between unrelated individuals, out-of-frame TCR alpha sequences shared between twins had an excess of sequences with low generation probability. Because the same donors could not be followed over many years, the conclusions depended on cross-sectional statistical analysis. In monozygotic twins, recombination models systematically underestimated out-of-frame TCR alpha sharing, but the models matched the sharing seen between unrelated individuals. Abundant cord blood beta clonotypes carried fewer insertions; young adult naive repertoires showed a weaker similar trend, while memory repertoires showed none. Invariant T cells such as MAIT and iNKT could partly confound zero-insertion analyses, although diverse VJ usage argued against such confounding for most clonotypes.

All donors were healthy Caucasians. Three pairs of female monozygotic twins, all aged about 18 to 30 years, made up the twin cohort. CD4+ and CD8+ T cell populations were isolated with positive isolation kits from Invitrogen. CDR1 DFQATT and CDR2 SNEGSKA were looked up in the germline V gene (reference sequence). Relative to germline, V is missing 5 bases and J is missing 0 bases, with 7 bases of the junction outside any gene match. Reading from cysteine to phenylalanine, the CDR3 counts 16 amino acids. Just CDR3 DNA is preserved here, 48 bases in frame from base 1. The method was 5' RACE. Instrument used: Illumina HiSeq 2000. Template switching introduced a universal primer binding site; the final cDNA contained a unique molecular identifier, enabling accurate counting of TCR cDNA molecules. Specific primers in the conserved constant-segment region were used to synthesize first-strand cDNA for TCR alpha and beta chains. Each cDNA library was double barcoded, with a SMART-Mk sample barcode plus Illumina barcodes, to control for contamination. TruSeq adapter sequences along with Illumina sample barcodes were introduced in two successive PCR steps. Sequencing of the TCR alpha and beta cDNA libraries was done on the Illumina HiSeq platform using custom primers. As for the original processing: Unique molecular identifiers were extracted from raw reads with MiGEC, and CDR3 positions were determined with MiXCR. For each individual, recombination models were inferred using an EM algorithm with the repgenHMM and IGoR tools. The tcR package in R was used for shared clonotype analysis, with sharing normalized by the product of cloneset sizes. To study raw recombination without the effects of thymic and clonal selection, out-of-frame nonproductive sequences were analyzed. TCRdb reprocessing: public reads trimmed at Q25 with fastp, clones called with MiXCR, in-frame beta chains kept. Each record represents a unique CDR3 protein, reported with the most common genes and DNA among its rows. TCRdb's processing, not the authors' own work, is the source of the V and J calls. The sample contains fewer than 500,000 distinct CDR3 sequences, approximately 24% of them found a single time. About 2.7% of the sample goes to the ten largest clones.

With respect to this clonotype: What this receptor recognizes is not known. Within one base of it there is no much larger clone, and no base qualities were kept.

These same records also appear under a second study, on T cells expressing NK-cell markers. As described in the second report: Three sorted T-cell subsets (CD3+CD56+NKG2C+, CD3+CD56+NKG2C- and CD3+CD56-NKG2C+) from about 8 donors had their TCR beta-chain repertoires profiled. Among the eight sequenced donors, seven were HCMV-seropositive and one was HCMV-seronegative. In several experiments an anti-gammadeltaTCR antibody was added to restrict sorting to alphabetaTCR-expressing T cells. For more than 5 donors, the dominant CD3+CD56+NKG2C+ clonotypes were among the top 10 CD8+ clonotypes and accounted for about 1.0-8% of CD8+ T cells. Those dominant clonotypes were again the most abundant among CD3+CD56-NKG2C+ cells in several donors, at 28.3-60.1%. Whether the expanded NKG2C-expressing T cell clones were specific for HCMV antigens remained unclear. The study sequenced eight donors, all healthy volunteers chosen at random: three men and five women. To determine HCMV serostatus, a commercial ELISA kit was used to detect HCMV-specific IgG in serum. MIGEC was used to demultiplex reads and group the reads by UMI, and MiTCR was used to assemble and quantify clonotypes. Only TCR cDNA sequences supported by at least two reads were kept to exclude erroneous sequences. The tcR package was used for downstream repertoire analysis, and clonotypes were matched between fractions using CDR3 nucleotide sequence together with V segment. Antigen specificity was annotated against VDJdb with VDJmatch, allowing one amino acid substitution in CDR3.

Sequencing was carried out using CD4+ T cells sorted from blood. Recombination joined TRBV20-1 with TRBJ2-4; TRBD1 aligns with 10 central bases. The sequence came from a woman aged 18-30 years in good health. The DNA is TGCAGTGCTTGGACAGGGGGGAGACTAGCCAAAAACATTCAGTACTTC. This encodes CSAWTGGRLAKNIQYF.